Described below is a single T cell receptor (beta chain) sequence and its context. The sample originates from a study of CD8 T cells in ankylosing spondylitis. The CDR3 extends over 15 amino acids. CDR1 is SEHNR and CDR2 is FQNEAQ in the germline V gene (reference sequence). J lost 5 bases, V lost 4 bases, and 9 bases had no gene match. TCRdb independently ran MiXCR on the 5' RACE reads; one entry per CDR3 protein. The sample records approximately 200,000 distinct CDR3 sequences, 9.5% to 15% being singletons. Sequencing was carried out using blood, either unsorted or a sorted T cell fraction (not recorded which). This clonotype was sampled from a male donor with ankylosing spondylitis or in good health (not recorded which). The chain employs TRBV7-9 and TRBJ2-3; 7 positions agree with TRBD2. CDR3 region: CASSSVAGRVDTQYF. CDR3 nucleotides: TGTGCCAGCAGCTCCGTAGCGGGTCGGGTAGATACGCAGTATTTT.